The following is a T cell receptor beta chain sequence with its context. Other nucleotide sequences from this sample produce the same CDR3. The source of the sample is a study of shared clonotypes between healthy human individuals. At a deep level, the assay was run. Profiled with immunoSEQ multiplex PCR; TCRdb holds only in-frame clones, not every one. This sample has millions of clones, with 80% to 95% found just once. This CDR3 spans 15 amino acids. Germline lookup yields CDR1 SGHNT and CDR2 YYREEE (reference sequence). V dropped 0 bases and J dropped 4 bases, with 14 bases sitting between them. The chain employs TRBV5-4 and TRBJ2-7, with D maybe TRBD2 (5 bases). Input material: naive CD4+ T cells from PBMCs. The subset: CD45RA+ positively selected. The clonotype was recovered from a man between 18 and 35 years old in good health. Some clones in this sample may be carry-over from other donors' samples. The CDR3 sequence: CASSLDSSGIYEQYF. CDR3 sequence (DNA): TGTGCCAGCAGCTTGGACAGTTCGGGGATTTACGAGCAGTACTTC. The variable domain in full, with the rest retrieved from reference TRBV5-4 and TRBJ2-7, is ETGVTQSPTHLIKTRGQQVTLRCSSQSGHNTVSWYQQALGQGPQFIFQYYREEENGRGNFPPRFSGLQFPNYSSELNVNALELDDSALYLCASSLDSSGIYEQYFGPGTRLTVT.